This entry lists 19 T cell receptor beta chains sequenced from one sample in a study of blood T cell repertoires in COVID-19 (dated by TCRdb to the early 2020s). Libraries were constructed by the immunoSEQ multiplex PCR assay. The source is immuneACCESS, and TCRdb retained only in-frame sequences with V and J called. Part of the clones is not carried over; for the studies checked, unresolved V genes explain less than half of this, and the remainder is unexplained. Counted in this sample were 350,000 to 450,000 clones; approximately 89% of them appeared once. Approximately 1.5% of the sample is in the top ten clones. Specimen: peripheral blood. The source is a woman in her thirties or forties with COVID-19, enrolled during active disease.

The rearrangement joins TRBV30 to TRBJ1-1; possibly TRBD1 for D (5 bases). Trimming cost V 4 bases and J 6 bases, with 9 bases left between them. This CDR3 region has 11 residues. The germline gives CDR1 GTSNPN, CDR2 SVGIG (reference sequence). Written as DNA, the CDR3 is TGTGCCTGGACCTGGGGCCCTGAAGCTTTCTTT. Translated: CAWTWGPEAFF.

V is TRBV9 and J is TRBJ1-1; the D is unclear. The V end lost 0 bases, the J end lost 0 bases, and 9 bases lay between the germline ends. The CDR3 runs to 15 residues. Germline V gene sequence: CDR1 SGDLS, CDR2 YYNGEE. In DNA form, the CDR3 reads TGTGCCAGCAGCGTAGGAGGATTCATGAACACTGAAGCTTTCTTT. The encoded protein is CASSVGGFMNTEAFF.

The CDR3 loop reads CASSRNRQGNTGELFF. CDR3 DNA sequence: TGTGCCAGCTCACGGAACCGACAGGGTAACACCGGGGAGCTGTTTTTT. The V gene is TRBV18, the J gene TRBJ2-2; 7 bases match TRBD1. J was trimmed by 2 bases and V by 4 bases; bases with no gene match: 7. Germline values: CDR1 KGHSH, CDR2 LQKENI. The CDR3 is 16 amino acids.

This chain uses TRBV5-1 with TRBJ2-2; D perhaps matches TRBD2 (5 bases). CDR3 length: 13 amino acids. Germline CDR1 and CDR2: SGHRS and YFSETQ. Trimming took off 0 bases at V and 9 bases at J, with 9 bases between the two ends. CDR3 nucleotides: TGCGCCAGCAGCTTGGGTCCGGGAAGGGAGCTGTTTTTT. Its protein is CASSLGPGRELFF.

This sequence joins TRBV5-4 and TRBJ1-4; 7 bases align to TRBD1. This CDR3 region has 13 residues. V lost 6 bases and J lost 3; bases outside the gene matches: 2. Germline CDR1 is SGHNT and CDR2 is YYREEE (reference sequence). This chain's CDR3 is CASKRGPNEKLFF. For the CDR3, the DNA is TGTGCCAGCAAAAGGGGGCCTAATGAAAAACTGTTTTTT.

The chain carries TRBV2 and TRBJ1-5; TRBD1 agrees at 12 bases. Germline trimming cut 5 bases from V and 2 bases from J; bases unmatched to any gene: 7. Germline assignment: CDR1 SNHLY and CDR2 FYNNEI. This CDR3 is built from 17 residues. In DNA form, the CDR3 reads TGTGCCAGCAGTCCGGGACAGGGGGCTCGCCGCAATCAGCCCCAGCATTTT. Its protein product is CASSPGQGARRNQPQHF.

This clone appeared once. The chain links TRBV4-3 to TRBJ2-3, with 10 bases matching TRBD2. Germline CDR1 is LGHNA and CDR2 is YSLEER. The CDR3 has 16 residues. V trimming: 2 bases; J trimming: 1 base; junction bases outside the gene matches: 3. CDR3 protein: CASSQNLAGGTDTQYF. Here the CDR3 DNA reads TGCGCCAGCAGCCAAAATCTAGCGGGAGGCACAGATACGCAGTATTTT.

The chain joins TRBV6-1 to TRBJ1-3; 8 positions match TRBD1. The CDR3 sequence is 15 residues long. Trimming cost V 2 bases and J 3 bases; bases outside gene matches: 3. Germline V gene sequence: CDR1 MNHNS, CDR2 SASEGT. The CDR3 DNA is TGTGCCAGCAGTGAACGGACAGGGCTTGGAAACACCATATATTTT. Its protein is CASSERTGLGNTIYF.

This chain links TRBV5-4 with TRBJ2-5; 9 nucleotides line up with TRBD2. CDR3 size: 14 residues. CDR1 is SGHNT and CDR2 is YYREEE in the germline V gene (reference sequence). V lost 2 bases and J lost 3; bases outside the gene matches: 2. CDR3 loop: CASSFPSGEETQYF. CDR3 nucleotides: TGTGCCAGCAGCTTTCCTAGCGGGGAAGAGACCCAGTACTTC.

This clone turned up a few times. The CDR3: CASSLYGAGRKSPLHF. The CDR3 DNA follows: TGTGCCAGCAGTTTATACGGGGCGGGGAGGAAGTCACCCCTCCACTTT. V is TRBV28 and J is TRBJ1-6; perhaps TRBD1 as D (5 bases). Germline V gene sequence: CDR1 MDHEN, CDR2 SYDVKM. The CDR3 has 16 amino acids. The V end was cut by 1 base, the J end by 10 bases, with 17 bases between.

In this sample, this clone turned up once. V and J are TRBV6-6 and TRBJ1-5, with a possible D match to TRBD1 (6 bases). This CDR3 spans 12 amino acids. V was cut by 10 bases and J by 2 bases, with 9 bases left in between. Germline CDR1 MNHNY, CDR2 SVGAGI (reference sequence). The CDR3 reads CATSGGNQPQHF. CDR3 in DNA: TGTGCCACCTCAGGGGGCAATCAGCCCCAGCATTTT.

V usage is TRBV4-3 and J usage is TRBJ2-1; a possible D gene is TRBD2 (6 bases). Deletions cut 0 bases from V and 3 bases from J, with 9 bases between. In germline, CDR1 is LGHNA, CDR2 YSLEER. This CDR3 is built from 15 residues. CDR3 region: CASSQELAYYNEQFF. The CDR3, as DNA: TGCGCCAGCAGCCAAGAGCTAGCGTACTACAATGAGCAGTTCTTC.

The genes are TRBV11-2 and TRBJ2-1; TRBD2 matches 12 bases. The CDR3 spans 17 residues. V lost 3 bases, J lost 1 base, and 4 bases stayed unmatched. Germline assignment: CDR1 SGHAT and CDR2 FQNNGV. DNA of the CDR3: TGTGCCAGCAGCTTGAGACTAGCGGGAGTTTCCTACAATGAGCAGTTCTTC. Translated: CASSLRLAGVSYNEQFF.

As DNA, the CDR3 is TGTGCCAGCAGTGGGCGGGGGGCCTACAATGAGCAGTTCTTC. It is translated as CASSGRGAYNEQFF. V is TRBV2 and J is TRBJ2-1, with 8 bases identical to TRBD2. V lost 4 bases, J lost 2 bases, and 1 base stayed unmatched. CDR3 length: 14 residues. CDR1 SNHLY and CDR2 FYNNEI come from the germline V gene.

About this clone itself: The sample has other DNA sequences that encode this CDR3 too. J is TRBJ1-3 and V is TRBV5-4, with D possibly matching TRBD1 (5 bases). The CDR3 runs to 15 residues. V was pared by 2 bases and J by 0 bases, with 9 bases between. Per germline, CDR1 SGHNT and CDR2 YYREEE (reference sequence). CDR3 DNA: TGTGCCAGCAGCTTCGGAGGGGACTCTGGAAACACCATATATTTT. Translating gives CASSFGGDSGNTIYF.

The chain recombines TRBV6-2 or TRBV6-3 with TRBJ2-7; D remains ambiguous. The CDR3 loop spans 13 amino acids. CDR1 is MNHEY and CDR2 is SVGEGT in the germline V gene. Trimming took off 4 bases at V and 1 base at J, with 8 bases between the two ends. CDR3 nucleotides: TGTGCCAGCAGTTTATTACAGTCCTACGAGCAGTACTTC. Its translation is CASSLLQSYEQYF.

This clone was seen a handful of times. The chain combines TRBV28 with TRBJ2-7, with TRBD1 matching over 9 bases. CDR3 size: 15 residues. V was pared by 7 bases and J by 6 bases, with 13 bases of the junction left unmatched. From germline, CDR1 is MDHEN and CDR2 SYDVKM. The CDR3 spells CASTTTGGENFEQYF. In nucleotides, the CDR3 is TGTGCCAGCACCACGACAGGGGGGGAAAATTTCGAGCAGTACTTC.

The chain is built from TRBV9 and TRBJ2-1; 7 positions agree with TRBD2. Germline trimming cut 0 bases from V and 6 bases from J; bases unmatched to any gene: 6. Per germline, CDR1 SGDLS and CDR2 YYNGEE. The CDR3 length is 15 residues. DNA of the CDR3: TGTGCCAGCAGCGTAGCTGGGGAGGGACTCAATGAGCAGTTCTTC. Protein sequence: CASSVAGEGLNEQFF.

V is TRBV5-1 and J is TRBJ2-1, with 7 nucleotides matching TRBD2. The trim removed 0 bases at V and 2 bases at J, leaving 8 bases unmatched. Germline V CDR1 and CDR2: SGHRS, YFSETQ. The CDR3 runs to 17 residues. CDR3 sequence: CASSLGSGRRPYNEQFF. The CDR3 region has the DNA TGCGCCAGCAGCTTGGGTTCCGGGAGGAGGCCCTACAATGAGCAGTTCTTC. Complete variable domain (other parts from reference TRBV5-1 and TRBJ2-1): KAGVTQTPRYLIKTRGQQVTLSCSPISGHRSVSWYQQTPGQGLQFLFEYFSETQRNKGNFPGRFSGRQFSNSRSEMNVSTLELGDSALYLCASSLGSGRRPYNEQFFGPGTRLTVL.